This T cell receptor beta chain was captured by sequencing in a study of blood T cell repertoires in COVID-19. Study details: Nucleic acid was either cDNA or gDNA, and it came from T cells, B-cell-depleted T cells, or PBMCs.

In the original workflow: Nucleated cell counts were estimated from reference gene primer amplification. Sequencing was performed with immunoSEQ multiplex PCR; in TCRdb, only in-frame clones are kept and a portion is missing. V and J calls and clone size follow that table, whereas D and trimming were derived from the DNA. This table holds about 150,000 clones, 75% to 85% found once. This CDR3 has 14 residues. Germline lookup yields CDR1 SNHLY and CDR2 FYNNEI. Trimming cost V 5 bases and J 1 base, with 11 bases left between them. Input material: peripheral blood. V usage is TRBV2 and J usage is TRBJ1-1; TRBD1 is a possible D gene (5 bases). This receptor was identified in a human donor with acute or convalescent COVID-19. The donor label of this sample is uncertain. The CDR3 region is CASSSGTENTEAFF. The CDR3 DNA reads TGTGCCAGCAGTTCCGGGACTGAGAACACTGAAGCTTTCTTT.